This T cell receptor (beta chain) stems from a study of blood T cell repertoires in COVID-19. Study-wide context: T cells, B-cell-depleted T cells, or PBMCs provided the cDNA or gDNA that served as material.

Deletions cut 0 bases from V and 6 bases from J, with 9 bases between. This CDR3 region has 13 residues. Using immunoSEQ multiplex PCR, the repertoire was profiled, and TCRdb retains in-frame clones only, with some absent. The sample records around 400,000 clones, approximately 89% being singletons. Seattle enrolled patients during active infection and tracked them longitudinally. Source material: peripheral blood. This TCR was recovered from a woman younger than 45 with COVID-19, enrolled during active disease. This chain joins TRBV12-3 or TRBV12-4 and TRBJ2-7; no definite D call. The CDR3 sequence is CASSLALPGEQYF. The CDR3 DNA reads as TGTGCCAGCAGTTTAGCGCTACCCGGCGAGCAGTACTTC.